This T cell receptor (beta chain) was sequenced for a study of blood T cell repertoires in COVID-19. Study in general: Some COVID-19 samples were acute and others convalescent; all came from the United States, Italy and Spain.

The assay was immunoSEQ multiplex PCR, and TCRdb's table has in-frame clones only and misses some. In the table there are roughly 200,000 clones, 82% of which are singletons. Seattle cases were enrolled at active infection and followed longitudinally. Per the germline V gene, CDR1 is SGHRS and CDR2 is YFSETQ. Germline trimming cut 8 bases from V and 7 bases from J; bases unmatched to any gene: 8. CDR3 length: 14 residues. Sequenced sample: peripheral blood. The TCR sequence derives from a woman aged 80 or over with COVID-19, enrolled during active disease. The chain uses TRBV5-1 and TRBJ1-5; TRBD1 matches 11 bases. The chain's CDR3 is CASSDGTGGQPQHF. The CDR3 DNA follows: TGCGCCAGTTCCGACGGGACAGGGGGACAGCCCCAGCATTTT.